One and the same sample provided the 30 T cell receptor beta chains below, sequenced in a study of glioma-infiltrating T cells after dendritic cell vaccination (dated by TCRdb to 2016 to 2018). What this sample's time point label stands for: after dendritic cell vaccination, including at tumor progression/relapse. Libraries were constructed by the immunoSEQ multiplex PCR assay. Entries here come from immuneACCESS through TCRdb and include only in-frame sequences with V and J called. Some clones fail to appear in such tables; in the studies checked, an unresolved V gene covers under half of the shortfall, and the cause of the remainder is unknown. The sample yields approximately 91,000 clones; more than 80% were counted once. 2.1% of the sample belongs to the ten largest clones. Sample: blood, taken after dendritic cell vaccination. Receptors originate from a human donor with glioblastoma.

The rearrangement links TRBV7-6 to TRBJ1-1, with D unresolved. Germline V lookup: CDR1 SGHVS, CDR2 FNYEAQ. The CDR3 totals 13 residues. V shed 3 bases and J shed 7 bases, with 12 bases lying between them. The CDR3 DNA is TGTGCCAGCAGCTTCGAAGCTGGAGGTGAAGCTTTCTTT. Protein sequence: CASSFEAGGEAFF.

This clone was seen once. The chain links TRBV23-1 to TRBJ2-7; D gene uncertain. TRBV23-1 is an open reading frame whose function is uncertain. V lost 3 bases and J lost 5, with 11 bases in between. The CDR3 consists of 13 residues. The chain's CDR3 is CASSQPRLDEQYV. The DNA of the CDR3 is TGCGCCAGCAGTCAGCCCAGACTTGACGAGCAGTACGTC.

The chain combines TRBV2 with TRBJ2-1; D is perhaps TRBD1 (5 bases). The V gene lost 7 bases and the J gene lost 6 bases, with 16 bases spanning the gap. CDR1 and CDR2 (germline): SNHLY, FYNNEI. The CDR3 consists of 14 residues. The CDR3 nucleotides are TGTGCCAGCAATGGGGCAGGTTTGGGCAATGAGCAGTTCTTC. Translated: CASNGAGLGNEQFF.

The chain recombines TRBV6-1 with TRBJ2-7; 9 bases are shared with TRBD1. The V segment lost 6 bases and the J segment 2 bases; nucleotides outside the gene matches: 8. This CDR3 region has 15 residues. Germline V lookup: CDR1 MNHNS, CDR2 SASEGT. In DNA form, the CDR3 reads TGTGCCAGCAGAAAGAACCGGGACAGGGCCTACGAGCAGTACTTC. Translation: CASRKNRDRAYEQYF.

V is TRBV7-3 and J is TRBJ2-2; 15 bases align to TRBD2. In germline, CDR1 is SGHTA, CDR2 FQGTGA. The CDR3 contains 19 residues. The J segment lost 8 bases and the V segment lost 4 bases, leaving 14 bases of the junction unmatched. The CDR3: CASSSRPGLAGGPGGELFF. For the CDR3, the DNA is TGTGCCAGCAGCTCTCGCCCCGGACTAGCGGGAGGGCCGGGGGGGGAGCTGTTTTTT.

This clone was seen only once. This chain connects TRBV30 to TRBJ1-3; 9 bases line up with TRBD1. V lost 3 bases and J lost 8; bases outside the gene matches: 11. Germline CDR1 reads GTSNPN; CDR2 reads SVGIG (reference sequence). The length of the CDR3 is 15 residues. In DNA, the CDR3 is TGTGCCTGGAGGGTGGACAGGGGAATAGGATACACCATATATTTT. Translation: CAWRVDRGIGYTIYF. Combining the CDR3 with reference TRBV30 and TRBJ1-3 gives the whole variable domain SQTIHQWPATLVQPVGSPLSLECTVEGTSNPNLYWYRQAAGRGLQLLFYSVGIGQISSEVPQNLSASRPQDRQFILSSKKLLLSDSGFYLCAWRVDRGIGYTIYFGEGSWLTVV.

Comments on this clone: The same CDR3 is also encoded by other DNA sequences in this sample. V usage is TRBV20-1 and J usage is TRBJ2-7; 7 bases fit TRBD1. V was clipped by 5 bases and J by 4 bases; unmatched bases: 2. This CDR3 has 11 amino acids. Germline loops: CDR1 DFQATT, CDR2 SNEGSKA (reference sequence). The CDR3 DNA sequence: TGCAGTGCTCGGGACAGTTACGAGCAGTACTTC. Its protein product is CSARDSYEQYF.

The V and J genes are TRBV5-1 and TRBJ1-1; 8 bases line up with TRBD1. The germline gives CDR1 SGHRS, CDR2 YFSETQ. J lost 4 bases, V lost 3 bases, and 11 bases had no gene match. This CDR3 contains 16 residues. CDR3 region: CASSSQTGALSTEAFF. In nucleotides, the CDR3 is TGCGCCAGCAGCTCACAGACAGGGGCCCTGAGCACTGAAGCTTTCTTT.

This rearrangement joins TRBV6-5 to TRBJ2-3, with D maybe TRBD2 (6 bases). V was cut by 6 bases and J by 2 bases, with 15 bases left in between. The CDR3 is 15 amino acids. Germline V gives CDR1 MNHEY, CDR2 SVGAGI. The CDR3 protein is CASRTAGVPTDTQYF. Here the CDR3 DNA reads TGTGCCAGCAGGACAGCGGGCGTACCCACAGATACGCAGTATTTT.

This clone has only a few counts. This chain links TRBV10-1 with TRBJ1-2; 8 positions match TRBD1. The CDR3 is 14 residues long. V shed 10 bases, J shed 4 bases, and the junction held 11 bases outside the gene matches. Germline lookup yields CDR1 WNHNN and CDR2 SYGVQD (reference sequence). CDR3 nucleotide sequence: TGCGCCACCTTTGGACAGGGTTTTTGCTATGGCTACACCTTC. Translating gives CATFGQGFCYGYTF.

This clone has just a few counts. The rearrangement joins TRBV11-2 to TRBJ1-4, with unresolved D. The CDR3 spans 14 residues. Germline assignment: CDR1 SGHAT and CDR2 FQNNGV. Trimming pared 5 bases from V and 11 bases from J, leaving 18 bases between. CDR3 region: CASSLSGPTDKLFF. Written as DNA, the CDR3 is TGTGCCAGCAGCCTATCAGGCCCGACCGATAAACTGTTTTTT.

The genes are TRBV5-1 and TRBJ1-4; maybe TRBD1 (6 bases). The CDR3 is 15 amino acids. V was pared by 4 bases and J by 3 bases, with 13 bases between. The germline CDR1 and CDR2 sequences are SGHRS and YFSETQ. The CDR3 region has the DNA TGCGCCAGCAGCGGGAGGGGGTCGGCTAATGAAAAACTGTTTTTT. Encoded protein: CASSGRGSANEKLFF.

The chain uses TRBV2 and TRBJ2-3; 12 nucleotides match TRBD1. V shed 6 bases, J shed 5 bases, and the junction held 6 bases outside the gene matches. Germline CDR1 and CDR2: SNHLY and FYNNEI. The CDR3 is made up of 15 amino acids. The CDR3 DNA follows: TGTGCCAGCAGGCCGGGACAGGGGGCAGGAGATACGCAGTATTTT. Protein product: CASRPGQGAGDTQYF.

This rearrangement joins TRBV14 to TRBJ1-2; the D gene is possibly TRBD1 (6 bases). The CDR3 extends over 14 amino acids. Per germline, CDR1 SGHDN and CDR2 FVKESK. V lost 4 bases and J lost 4, with 13 bases in between. The CDR3 nucleotides are TGTGCCAGCAGCCCGGACACAGGGATCTATGGCTACACCTTC. Encoded protein: CASSPDTGIYGYTF.

The rearrangement uses TRBV28 and TRBJ1-4; 9 nucleotides agree with TRBD1. CDR3 length equals 16 residues. Per the germline V gene, CDR1 is MDHEN and CDR2 is SYDVKM. V lost 3 bases to trimming and J lost 6 bases; unmatched junction nucleotides: 8. Here the CDR3 DNA reads TGTGCCAGCAGTTTGGGGACAGGGCTAAGGGATGAAAAACTGTTTTTT. It codes for CASSLGTGLRDEKLFF.

This chain uses TRBV25-1 with TRBJ1-6; D possibly corresponds to TRBD1 (5 bases). V lost 6 bases, J lost 5 bases, and 11 bases lay in between. CDR3 length equals 14 residues. Germline CDR1 reads MGHDK; CDR2 reads SYGVNS. The CDR3 DNA follows: TGTGCCAGCAGGGGGATGGGGCATAATTCACCCCTCCACTTT. It yields the protein CASRGMGHNSPLHF.

This chain links TRBV4-2 with TRBJ2-5; TRBD2 is a possible D gene (6 bases). This CDR3 is 15 amino acids long. Trimming took 5 bases from V and 5 from J, leaving 18 bases between them. Germline V gives CDR1 LGHNA, CDR2 YNFKEQ. The CDR3 DNA sequence: TGTGCCAGCAGCTTGGGAGCGGGCCCCCTTGAGACCCAGTACTTC. Encoded protein: CASSLGAGPLETQYF.

The gene calls are TRBV4-2 and TRBJ1-2; 7 bases are a match to TRBD1. The length of the CDR3 is 16 residues. The germline V gene encodes CDR1 LGHNA and CDR2 YNFKEQ. V trimming: 0 bases; J trimming: 3 bases; junction bases outside the gene matches: 7. Written as DNA, the CDR3 is TGTGCCAGCAGCCAAGACTATGAGCAGGGGGACTATGGCTACACCTTC. Translation gives CASSQDYEQGDYGYTF.

The chain combines TRBV29-1 with TRBJ2-3, with TRBD2 identical over 15 bases. The germline V gene encodes CDR1 SQVTM and CDR2 ANQGSEA. Unmatched junction bases numbered 2, after V lost 0 bases and J lost 7 bases. This CDR3 comprises 15 residues. In DNA, the CDR3 is TGCAGCGTTGAAGAGGGGACTAGCGGGGGGAATACGCAGTATTTT. Protein sequence: CSVEEGTSGGNTQYF.

The chain carries TRBV6-4 and TRBJ2-3, with 9 bases fitting TRBD1. The CDR3 loop spans 14 amino acids. Germline values: CDR1 MRHNA, CDR2 SNTAGT. The ends lost 7 bases at V and 4 bases at J; junction bases unmatched: 6. The CDR3 nucleotides read TGTGCCAGCACACCGGGACAGGGATCAGATACGCAGTATTTT. Protein: CASTPGQGSDTQYF.

This sequence joins TRBV5-1 and TRBJ1-1; 8 bases are a match to TRBD1. V shed 3 bases and J 5 bases; nucleotides not matched to a gene: 6. Germline-derived CDR1 and CDR2 are SGHRS and YFSETQ. The CDR3 has 14 amino acids. As DNA, the CDR3 is TGCGCCAGCAGCTCGACAGGGGATCGGACTGAAGCTTTCTTT. Translated, it gives CASSSTGDRTEAFF. The variable domain in full, with the rest retrieved from reference TRBV5-1 and TRBJ1-1, is KAGVTQTPRYLIKTRGQQVTLSCSPISGHRSVSWYQQTPGQGLQFLFEYFSETQRNKGNFPGRFSGRQFSNSRSEMNVSTLELGDSALYLCASSSTGDRTEAFFGQGTRLTVV.

V is TRBV7-9 and J is TRBJ1-2; tentatively, D is TRBD1 (6 bases). Germline V gene lookup returns CDR1 SEHNR and CDR2 FQNEAQ (reference sequence). Trimming stripped 5 bases from V and 8 bases from J, with 18 bases between. The CDR3 is 14 residues long. This CDR3 reads CASSPQDSPWGYTF. The DNA of the CDR3 is TGTGCCAGCAGCCCTCAGGACAGCCCCTGGGGCTACACCTTC. Based on the CDR3 plus reference TRBV7-9 and TRBJ1-2, the full variable domain is DTGVSQNPRHKITKRGQNVTFRCDPISEHNRLYWYRQTLGQGPEFLTYFQNEAQLEKSRLLSDRFSAERPKGSFSTLEIQRTEQGDSAMYLCASSPQDSPWGYTFGSGTRLTVV.

V is TRBV7-9 and J is TRBJ1-2; 8 bases are shared with TRBD1. Looked up from germline, CDR1 is SEHNR and CDR2 is FQNEAQ (reference sequence). V was pared by 5 bases and J by 4 bases, with 6 bases of the junction left unmatched. The CDR3 is 14 amino acids. The CDR3 loop is CASSERTGLYGYTF. In DNA form, the CDR3 reads TGTGCCAGCAGCGAGCGGACAGGGCTCTATGGCTACACCTTC.

For the CDR3, the DNA is TGTGCCAGCAGTTACGTCCCGGGGTCGAACACTGAAGCTTTCTTT. As protein: CASSYVPGSNTEAFF. V and J are TRBV6-5 and TRBJ1-1; no firm D call. With 2 bases removed from V and 1 base from J, the gap between germline ends came to 11 bases. The V gene's germline CDR1 is MNHEY and CDR2 SVGAGI. This CDR3 is built from 15 residues.

V usage is TRBV27 and J usage is TRBJ2-4, with a weak D call TRBD2 (5 bases). The CDR3 has 14 residues. Looked up from germline, CDR1 is MNHEY and CDR2 is SMNVEV (reference sequence). Deletions cut 3 bases from V and 1 base from J, with 7 bases between. CDR3 sequence (DNA): TGTGCCAGCAGTTTTTCGGGGGCCAAAAACATTCAGTACTTC. It specifies CASSFSGAKNIQYF.

This clone has only one observation. The chain carries TRBV11-2 and TRBJ2-5; 7 bases fit TRBD1. CDR1 and CDR2 from the germline V gene are SGHAT and FQNNGV. This CDR3 comprises 13 residues. The J segment lost 4 bases and the V segment lost 5 bases, leaving 4 bases of the junction unmatched. The CDR3 here is CASSATGVETQYF. The CDR3, as DNA: TGTGCCAGCAGCGCCACAGGGGTAGAGACCCAGTACTTC.

This clone was counted a few times. The CDR3 DNA is TGCGCCAGCAGCTATAACAGGTCAGCTAACTATGGCTACACCTTC. Translation: CASSYNRSANYGYTF. The chain employs TRBV5-1 and TRBJ1-2; TRBD1 might be the D (5 bases). Trimming pared 3 bases from V and 0 bases from J, leaving 12 bases between. CDR3 length: 15 residues. Germline values: CDR1 SGHRS, CDR2 YFSETQ. Looking up the rest from reference TRBV5-1 and TRBJ1-2 gives the full variable domain: KAGVTQTPRYLIKTRGQQVTLSCSPISGHRSVSWYQQTPGQGLQFLFEYFSETQRNKGNFPGRFSGRQFSNSRSEMNVSTLELGDSALYLCASSYNRSANYGYTFGSGTRLTVV.

The CDR3 sequence: CASIRGGSSGNTIYF. The CDR3 DNA is TGTGCCAGCATTCGGGGGGGGAGCTCTGGAAACACCATATATTTT. The rearrangement links TRBV28 to TRBJ1-3; perhaps TRBD1 as D (5 bases). Germline CDR1 and CDR2: MDHEN and SYDVKM. CDR3 length: 15 residues. V lost 7 bases to trimming and J lost 0 bases, with 13 bases between them.

The chain joins TRBV19 to TRBJ2-7; D is perhaps TRBD2 (7 bases). Trimming left V 3 bases short and J 11 bases short, with 26 bases between. The CDR3 spans 16 residues. From germline, CDR1 is LNHDA and CDR2 SQIVND (reference sequence). CDR3 protein: CASSIGVVRSGGPKYF. The DNA of the CDR3 is TGTGCCAGTAGTATCGGAGTCGTTAGGTCCGGGGGGCCGAAGTACTTC.

V and J are TRBV6-5 and TRBJ1-2, with D perhaps matching TRBD1 (6 bases). Germline V gene sequence: CDR1 MNHEY, CDR2 SVGAGI. Deletions cut 4 bases from V and 7 bases from J, with 16 bases between. The CDR3 loop spans 14 amino acids. Here the CDR3 DNA reads TGTGCCAGCAGTTCCGAACAGGGTTATCGTGGCTACACCTTC. This sequence encodes CASSSEQGYRGYTF.